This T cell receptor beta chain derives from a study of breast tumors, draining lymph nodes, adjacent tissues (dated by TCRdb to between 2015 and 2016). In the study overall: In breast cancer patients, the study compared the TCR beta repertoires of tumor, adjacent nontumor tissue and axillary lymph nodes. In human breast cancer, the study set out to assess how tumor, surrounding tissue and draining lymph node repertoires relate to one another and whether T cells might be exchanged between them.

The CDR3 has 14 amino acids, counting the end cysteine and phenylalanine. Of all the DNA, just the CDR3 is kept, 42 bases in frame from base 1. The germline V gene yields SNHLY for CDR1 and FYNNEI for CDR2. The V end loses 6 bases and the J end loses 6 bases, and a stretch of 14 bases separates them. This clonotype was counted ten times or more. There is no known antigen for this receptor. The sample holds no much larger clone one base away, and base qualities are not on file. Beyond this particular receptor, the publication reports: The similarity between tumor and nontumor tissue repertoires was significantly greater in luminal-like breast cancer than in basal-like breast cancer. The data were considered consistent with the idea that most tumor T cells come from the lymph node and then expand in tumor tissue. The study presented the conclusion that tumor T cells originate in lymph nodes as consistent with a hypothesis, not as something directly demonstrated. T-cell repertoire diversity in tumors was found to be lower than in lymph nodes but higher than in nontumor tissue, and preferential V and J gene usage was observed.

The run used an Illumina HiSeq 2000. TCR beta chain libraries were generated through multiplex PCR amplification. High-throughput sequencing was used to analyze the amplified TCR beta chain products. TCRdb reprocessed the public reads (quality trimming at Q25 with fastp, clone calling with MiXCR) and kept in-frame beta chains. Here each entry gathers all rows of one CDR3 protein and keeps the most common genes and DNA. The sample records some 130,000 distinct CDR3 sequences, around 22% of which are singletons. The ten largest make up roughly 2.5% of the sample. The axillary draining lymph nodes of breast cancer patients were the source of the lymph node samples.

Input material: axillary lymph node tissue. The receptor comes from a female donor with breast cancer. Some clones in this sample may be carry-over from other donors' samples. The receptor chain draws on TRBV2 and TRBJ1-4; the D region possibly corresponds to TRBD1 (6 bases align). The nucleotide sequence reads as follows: TGTGCCAGCAGGAGCCGGGACATCTATGAAAAACTGTTTTTT. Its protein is CASRSRDIYEKLFF. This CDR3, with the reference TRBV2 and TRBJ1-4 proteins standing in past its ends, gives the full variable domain EPEVTQTPSHQVTQMGQEVILRCVPISNHLYFYWYRQILGQKVEFLVSFYNNEISEKSEIFDDQFSVERPDGSNFTLKIRSTKLEDSAMYFCASRSRDIYEKLFFGSGTQLSVL.